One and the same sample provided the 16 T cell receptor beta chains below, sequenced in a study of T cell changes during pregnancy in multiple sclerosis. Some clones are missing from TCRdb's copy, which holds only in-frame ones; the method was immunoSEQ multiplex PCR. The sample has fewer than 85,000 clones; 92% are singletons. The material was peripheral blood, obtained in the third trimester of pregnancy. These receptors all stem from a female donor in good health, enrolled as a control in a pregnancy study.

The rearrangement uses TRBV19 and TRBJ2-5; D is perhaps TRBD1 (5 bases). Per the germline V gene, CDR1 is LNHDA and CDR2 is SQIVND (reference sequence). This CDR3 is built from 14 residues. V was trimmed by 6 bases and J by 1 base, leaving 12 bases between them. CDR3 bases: TGTGCCAGTAGCCTCAGGGCCACCCAAGAGACCCAGTACTTC. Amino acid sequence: CASSLRATQETQYF.

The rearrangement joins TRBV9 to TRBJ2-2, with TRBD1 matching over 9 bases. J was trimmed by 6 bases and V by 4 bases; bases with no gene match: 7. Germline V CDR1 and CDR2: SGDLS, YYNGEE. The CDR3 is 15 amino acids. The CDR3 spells CASSLDRGEAGELFF. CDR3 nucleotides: TGTGCCAGCAGCCTCGACAGGGGGGAGGCCGGGGAGCTGTTTTTT.

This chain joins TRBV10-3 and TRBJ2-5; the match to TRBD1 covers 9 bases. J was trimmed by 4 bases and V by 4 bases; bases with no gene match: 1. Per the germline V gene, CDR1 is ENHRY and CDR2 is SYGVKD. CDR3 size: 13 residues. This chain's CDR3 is CAISGGQGETQYF. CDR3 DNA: TGTGCCATCAGTGGGGGACAGGGAGAGACCCAGTACTTC.

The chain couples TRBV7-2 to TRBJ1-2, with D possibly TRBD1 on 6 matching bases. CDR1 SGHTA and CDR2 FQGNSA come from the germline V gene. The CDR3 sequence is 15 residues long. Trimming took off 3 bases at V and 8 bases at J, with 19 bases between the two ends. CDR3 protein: CASSFPGTWRFGYTF. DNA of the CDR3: TGTGCCAGCAGCTTTCCCGGGACATGGCGTTTCGGCTACACCTTC.

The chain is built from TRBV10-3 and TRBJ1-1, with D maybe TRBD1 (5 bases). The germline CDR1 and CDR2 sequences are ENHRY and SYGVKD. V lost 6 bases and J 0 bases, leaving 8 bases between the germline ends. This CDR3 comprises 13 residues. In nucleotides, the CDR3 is TGTGCCATCAGGGAGACAGTGAACACTGAAGCTTTCTTT. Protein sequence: CAIRETVNTEAFF.

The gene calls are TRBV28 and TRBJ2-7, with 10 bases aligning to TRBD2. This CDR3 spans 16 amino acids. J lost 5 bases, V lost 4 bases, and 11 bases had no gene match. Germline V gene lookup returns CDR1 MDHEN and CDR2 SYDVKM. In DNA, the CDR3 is TGTGCCAGCAGTTCCTCTCTAGCGGGAGTTTTCCACGAGCAGTACTTC. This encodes CASSSSLAGVFHEQYF.

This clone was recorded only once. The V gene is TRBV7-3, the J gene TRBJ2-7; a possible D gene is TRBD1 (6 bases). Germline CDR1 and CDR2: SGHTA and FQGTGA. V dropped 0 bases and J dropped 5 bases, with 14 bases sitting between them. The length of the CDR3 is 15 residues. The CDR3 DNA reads TGTGCCAGCAGCTTAACAGGGGGACCCACGAACGAGCAGTACTTC. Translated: CASSLTGGPTNEQYF. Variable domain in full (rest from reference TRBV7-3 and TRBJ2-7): GAGVSQTPSNKVTEKGKYVELRCDPISGHTALYWYRQSLGQGPEFLIYFQGTGAADDSGLPNDRFFAVRPEGSVSTLKIQRTERGDSAVYLCASSLTGGPTNEQYFGPGTRLTVT.

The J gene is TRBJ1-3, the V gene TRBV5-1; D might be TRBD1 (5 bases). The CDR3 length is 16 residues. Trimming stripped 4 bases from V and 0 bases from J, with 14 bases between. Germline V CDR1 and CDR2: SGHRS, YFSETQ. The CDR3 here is CASSVGGVNSGNTIYF. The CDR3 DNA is TGCGCCAGCAGCGTGGGGGGAGTCAACTCTGGAAACACCATATATTTT. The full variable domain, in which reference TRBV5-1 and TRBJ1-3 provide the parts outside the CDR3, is KAGVTQTPRYLIKTRGQQVTLSCSPISGHRSVSWYQQTPGQGLQFLFEYFSETQRNKGNFPGRFSGRQFSNSRSEMNVSTLELGDSALYLCASSVGGVNSGNTIYFGEGSWLTVV.

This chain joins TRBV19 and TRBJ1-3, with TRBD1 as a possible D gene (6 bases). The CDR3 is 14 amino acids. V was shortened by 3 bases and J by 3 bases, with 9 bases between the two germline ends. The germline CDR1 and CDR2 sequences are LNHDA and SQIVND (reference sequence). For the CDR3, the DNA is TGTGCCAGTAGTATCGGGGGGCATGGAAACACCATATATTTT. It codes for CASSIGGHGNTIYF. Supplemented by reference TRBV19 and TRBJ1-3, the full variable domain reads DGGITQSPKYLFRKEGQNVTLSCEQNLNHDAMYWYRQDPGQGLRLIYYSQIVNDFQKGDIAEGYSVSREKKESFPLTVTSAQKNPTAFYLCASSIGGHGNTIYFGEGSWLTVV.

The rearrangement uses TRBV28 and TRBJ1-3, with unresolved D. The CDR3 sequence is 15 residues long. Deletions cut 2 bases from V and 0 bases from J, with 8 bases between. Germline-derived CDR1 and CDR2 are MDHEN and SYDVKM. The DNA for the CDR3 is TGTGCCAGCAGTTTAGTGCTACCCTCTGGAAACACCATATATTTT. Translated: CASSLVLPSGNTIYF.

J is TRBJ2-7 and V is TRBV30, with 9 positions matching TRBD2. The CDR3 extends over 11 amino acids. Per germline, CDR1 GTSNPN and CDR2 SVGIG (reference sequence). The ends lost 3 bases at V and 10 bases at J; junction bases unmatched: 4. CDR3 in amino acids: CAWRREGRQYF. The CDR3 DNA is TGTGCCTGGAGGCGGGAGGGCAGACAGTACTTC.

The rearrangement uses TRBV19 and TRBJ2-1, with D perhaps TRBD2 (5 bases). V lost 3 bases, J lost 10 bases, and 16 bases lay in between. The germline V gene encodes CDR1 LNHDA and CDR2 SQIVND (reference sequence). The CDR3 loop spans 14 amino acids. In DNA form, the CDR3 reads TGTGCCAGTAGTATCGGGCCGGGGATGCGCGAGCAGTTCTTC. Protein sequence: CASSIGPGMREQFF.

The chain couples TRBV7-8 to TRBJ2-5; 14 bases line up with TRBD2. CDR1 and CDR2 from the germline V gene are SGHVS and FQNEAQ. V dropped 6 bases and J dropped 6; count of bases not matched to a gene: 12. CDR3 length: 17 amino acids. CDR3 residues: CASRPNRLAGGPKTQYF. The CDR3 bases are TGTGCCAGCAGGCCCAACCGACTAGCGGGAGGGCCGAAGACCCAGTACTTC.

The CDR3: CASSSIQLQGARGYGYTF. CDR3 bases: TGTGCCAGCAGTTCAATACAACTGCAGGGGGCGAGGGGATATGGCTACACCTTC. The chain links TRBV28 to TRBJ1-2; 8 bases map to TRBD1. This CDR3 has 18 amino acids. The germline V gene has CDR1 MDHEN and CDR2 SYDVKM. Trimming at V came to 4 bases and at J to 5 bases, leaving 18 bases not matched to a gene.

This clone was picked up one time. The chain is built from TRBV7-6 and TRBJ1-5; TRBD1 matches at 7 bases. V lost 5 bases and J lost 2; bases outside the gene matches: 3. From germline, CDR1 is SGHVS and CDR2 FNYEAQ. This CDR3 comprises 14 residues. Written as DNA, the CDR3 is TGTGCCAGCAGCGCAGGACAGGGCAATCAGCCCCAGCATTTT. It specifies CASSAGQGNQPQHF. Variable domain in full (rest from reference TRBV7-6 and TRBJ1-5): GAGVSQSPRYKVTKRGQDVALRCDPISGHVSLYWYRQALGQGPEFLTYFNYEAQQDKSGLPNDRFSAERPEGSISTLTIQRTEQRDSAMYRCASSAGQGNQPQHFGDGTRLSIL.

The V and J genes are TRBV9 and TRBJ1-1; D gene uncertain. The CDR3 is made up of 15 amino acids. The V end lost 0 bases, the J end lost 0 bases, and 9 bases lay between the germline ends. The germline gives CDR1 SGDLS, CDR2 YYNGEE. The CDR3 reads CASSVVGNMNTEAFF. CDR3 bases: TGTGCCAGCAGCGTAGTCGGGAATATGAACACTGAAGCTTTCTTT.